This entry describes one TCR beta chain. At the DNA level, this CDR3 is encoded by other sequences in the same sample as well. The sample originates from a study of sequential checkpoint blockade in melanoma. Across the study: Maintenance nivolumab came after either treatment sequence.

Per germline, CDR1 GTSNPN and CDR2 SVGIG (reference sequence). The V end was cut by 0 bases, the J end by 4 bases, with 16 bases between. The length of the CDR3 is 15 residues. The assay was immunoSEQ multiplex PCR, and TCRdb's table has in-frame clones only and misses some. Among under 25,000 clones listed, just under 75% were seen once. Treatment here: randomized to nivolumab then ipilimumab (arm A) or the reverse (arm B). Patients had received no earlier DNA-damaging chemotherapy. PBMC sorting kept live CD3+CD8+ cells without CD19 or CD56. The TCR sequence derives from a human donor with melanoma. The sample consisted of CD8+ T cells sorted from blood (inferred from file names), taken from a patient given nivolumab and ipilimumab in sequence. The rearrangement uses TRBV30 and TRBJ2-7; D not certain. Written as DNA, the CDR3 is TGTGCCTGGAGTGTCCCTAGAATGACGGCATACGAGCAGTACTTC. Its translation: CAWSVPRMTAYEQYF.